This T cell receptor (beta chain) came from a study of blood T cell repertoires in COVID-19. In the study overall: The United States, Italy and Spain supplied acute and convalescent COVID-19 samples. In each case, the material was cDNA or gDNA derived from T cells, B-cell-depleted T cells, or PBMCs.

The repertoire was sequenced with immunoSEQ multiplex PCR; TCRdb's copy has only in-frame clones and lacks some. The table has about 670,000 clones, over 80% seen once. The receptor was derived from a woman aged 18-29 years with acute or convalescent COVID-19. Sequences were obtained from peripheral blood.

CDR3 protein: CASSYSPAGQETQYF. The CDR3 DNA is TGTGCCAGCAGTTACTCACCAGCGGGTCAAGAGACCCAGTACTTC. This chain uses TRBV6-5 with TRBJ2-5, with D maybe TRBD2 (6 bases). V lost 0 bases and J lost 2, with 10 bases in between. Germline V lookup: CDR1 MNHEY, CDR2 SVGAGI. The CDR3 extends over 15 amino acids.